Listed here are 25 T cell receptor beta chains from one sample, sequenced in a study of shared clonotypes between healthy human individuals. The protocol was immunoSEQ multiplex PCR, while the TCRdb copy is restricted to in-frame clones and leaves out a portion. The sample includes roughly 2 million clones, roughly 96% of them seen just once. The source material was naive CD4+ T cells sorted from blood. Subset defined: CD45RA+ positively selected. The receptors were sampled from a man between 18 and 35 years old in good health.

The CDR3 region has the DNA TGTGCCAGCGTGGGACAGAACTCCTACGAGCAGTACTTC. It yields the protein CASVGQNSYEQYF. The V gene is TRBV27, the J gene TRBJ2-7; TRBD1 matches 7 bases. This CDR3 is built from 13 residues. CDR1 and CDR2 (germline): MNHEY, SMNVEV (reference sequence). The V gene end was trimmed by 8 bases and the J gene end by 0 bases; junction bases not matched to a gene: 4.

Worth noting for this clone: At one of its ends the junction is not consistent with the germline gene, which may arise from a read error. The chain uses TRBV6-5 and TRBJ2-2; 12 bases are shared with TRBD2. The germline V gene has CDR1 MNHEY and CDR2 SVGAGI. CDR3 length: 15 amino acids. The chain's CDR3 is CAGSRLAGDTGELFF. The CDR3 coding sequence is TGTGCCGGCAGTAGACTAGCGGGAGACACCGGGGAGCTGTTTTTT.

V and J are TRBV7-6 and TRBJ2-3; no clear D gene. The V end was cut by 2 bases, the J end by 5 bases, with 8 bases between. The CDR3 sequence is 13 residues long. Germline values: CDR1 SGHVS, CDR2 FNYEAQ. The CDR3 DNA reads TGTGCCAGCAGCTTACCGAGTGGAGATACGCAGTATTTT. Protein product: CASSLPSGDTQYF.

The chain combines TRBV11-2 with TRBJ1-2; 8 bases line up with TRBD1. V dropped 6 bases and J dropped 5; count of bases not matched to a gene: 11. This CDR3 region has 15 residues. In germline, CDR1 is SGHAT, CDR2 FQNNGV. CDR3 amino acids: CASSYNQGAGYGYTF. The CDR3 nucleotides are TGTGCCAGCAGTTATAACCAGGGGGCAGGGTATGGCTACACCTTC.

The CDR3 sequence is CASSLLTVRNSPLHF. The CDR3 nucleotides are TGTGCCAGCAGTTTATTGACAGTCAGAAATTCACCCCTCCACTTT. The chain couples TRBV27 to TRBJ1-6, with D possibly matching TRBD1 (5 bases). The CDR3 has 15 amino acids. CDR1 MNHEY and CDR2 SMNVEV come from the germline V gene (reference sequence). Trimming took off 1 base at V and 7 bases at J, with 11 bases between the two ends.

The chain has TRBV9 and TRBJ2-2; no firm D call. Trimming cost V 0 bases and J 4 bases, with 7 bases left between them. This CDR3 spans 14 amino acids. Germline assignment: CDR1 SGDLS and CDR2 YYNGEE. The CDR3 is CASSVVEFTGELFF. The CDR3 bases are TGTGCCAGCAGCGTAGTTGAGTTCACCGGGGAGCTGTTTTTT.

In this sample, this clone turned up many times. The gene calls are TRBV5-1 and TRBJ1-1; no firm D call. Trimming shortened V by 4 bases and J by 3 bases, and 13 bases separated the two germline ends. The V gene's germline CDR1 is SGHRS and CDR2 YFSETQ. This CDR3 spans 14 amino acids. The CDR3 DNA is TGCGCCAGCAGCGCCAGGTTATCGGACACTGAAGCTTTCTTT. Translation: CASSARLSDTEAFF.

The rearrangement uses TRBV25-1 and TRBJ1-6; D uncertain. Trimming took off 1 base at V and 7 bases at J, with 11 bases between the two ends. The germline V gene encodes CDR1 MGHDK and CDR2 SYGVNS. This CDR3 region has 15 residues. CDR3 amino acids: CASSEWAGLNSPLHF. CDR3 bases: TGTGCCAGCAGTGAATGGGCAGGACTAAATTCACCCCTCCACTTT.

The chain uses TRBV18 and TRBJ2-3; TRBD1 might be the D (6 bases). The ends were cut back, 4 bases at V and 5 bases at J, with 16 bases in the middle. CDR1 is KGHSH and CDR2 is LQKENI in the germline V gene. The CDR3 covers 15 residues. The CDR3 nucleotides are TGTGCCAGCTCACGACAGGTAGGGGCCCAAGATACGCAGTATTTT. Amino acids: CASSRQVGAQDTQYF.

The chain recombines TRBV5-1 with TRBJ2-7; 7 bases agree with TRBD2. This CDR3 is built from 15 residues. CDR1 SGHRS and CDR2 YFSETQ come from the germline V gene. Trimming at V came to 3 bases and at J to 2 bases, leaving 8 bases not matched to a gene. The CDR3 protein is CASSSSGEAPYEQYF. Here the CDR3 DNA reads TGCGCCAGCAGCTCCAGCGGGGAGGCCCCCTACGAGCAGTACTTC.

The count of this clone is one. The chain employs TRBV5-6 and TRBJ2-1; D is undetermined. The CDR3 contains 16 residues. V shed 4 bases and J shed 4 bases, with 18 bases lying between them. CDR1 and CDR2 (germline): SGHDT, YYEEEE. CDR3 in amino acids: CASSRLSSDIYNEQFF. CDR3 DNA: TGTGCCAGCAGCCGCTTATCAAGCGACATTTACAATGAGCAGTTCTTC. The full variable domain, completed using reference TRBV5-6 and TRBJ2-1, is DAGVTQSPTHLIKTRGQQVTLRCSPKSGHDTVSWYQQALGQGPQFIFQYYEEEERQRGNFPDRFSGHQFPNYSSELNVNALLLGDSALYLCASSRLSSDIYNEQFFGPGTRLTVL.

The chain has TRBV5-4 and TRBJ1-5, with a weak D call TRBD1 (6 bases). Germline assignment: CDR1 SGHNT and CDR2 YYREEE (reference sequence). With 4 bases removed from V and 1 base from J, the gap between germline ends came to 9 bases. This CDR3 spans 14 amino acids. CDR3 region: CASSTGISNQPQHF. The CDR3, as DNA: TGTGCCAGCAGCACAGGGATCAGCAATCAGCCCCAGCATTTT.

The V call is TRBV9, the J call TRBJ2-5; TRBD2 agrees at 9 bases. J lost 2 bases, V lost 0 bases, and 8 bases had no gene match. The CDR3 is made up of 17 amino acids. CDR1 and CDR2 (germline): SGDLS, YYNGEE. CDR3 sequence reads: CASSVGLLAGSQETQYF. CDR3 in DNA: TGTGCCAGCAGCGTAGGTCTCCTAGCGGGGTCTCAAGAGACCCAGTACTTC.

In regard to this clone: Other DNA variants within this sample encode the same CDR3. This chain uses TRBV5-1 with TRBJ1-1; weak D call: TRBD1 (6 bases). Between the trimmed V and J ends, which lost 4 bases and 1 base, there was a span of 11 bases. CDR1 is SGHRS, CDR2 YFSETQ, per germline. The CDR3 covers 14 residues. DNA for the CDR3: TGCGCCAGCAGCCCGGGACATCCGAACACTGAAGCTTTCTTT. This translates into CASSPGHPNTEAFF.

The chain employs TRBV19 and TRBJ1-1; D call uncertain. Trimming shortened V by 6 bases and J by 0 bases, and 14 bases separated the two germline ends. The CDR3 spans 15 residues. Germline V gives CDR1 LNHDA, CDR2 SQIVND (reference sequence). CDR3 sequence: CASRRAGIMNTEAFF. CDR3 sequence (DNA): TGTGCCAGTAGGCGGGCCGGAATTATGAACACTGAAGCTTTCTTT.

A word on this clone: Other DNA variants within this sample encode the same CDR3. DNA of the CDR3: TGTGCCAGCAGCTGGGACAGGGGAGCCTCCTACGAGCAGTACTTC. Amino acid sequence: CASSWDRGASYEQYF. The chain is built from TRBV5-6 and TRBJ2-7; 10 bases are a match to TRBD1. There are 15 residues in the CDR3. Germline V CDR1 and CDR2: SGHDT, YYEEEE. J gave up 0 bases and V 3 bases, and 3 bases lay outside the gene matches.

This sequence joins TRBV6-5 and TRBJ2-3; no reliable D call. The CDR3 has 11 amino acids. V gave up 7 bases and J gave up 6 bases, with 8 bases separating them. CDR1 is MNHEY, CDR2 SVGAGI, per germline. The CDR3 here is CASTLWDTQYF. The CDR3 region has the DNA TGTGCCAGCACCCTTTGGGATACGCAGTATTTT.

For this clone: The same CDR3 is also encoded by other DNA sequences in this sample. The CDR3 loop reads CASSPRGGDTGELFF. CDR3 DNA: TGTGCCAGCAGCCCCCGGGGAGGGGACACCGGGGAGCTGTTTTTT. The V and J genes are TRBV9 and TRBJ2-2; 7 bases are a match to TRBD2. Germline V lookup: CDR1 SGDLS, CDR2 YYNGEE. The CDR3 sequence is 15 residues long. The J segment lost 3 bases and the V segment lost 4 bases, leaving 6 bases of the junction unmatched.

V and J are TRBV12-5 and TRBJ1-5; D gene unclear. The CDR3 has 12 amino acids. V lost 5 bases and J 3 bases, leaving 5 bases between the germline ends. Germline CDR1 LGHNT, CDR2 FRNRAP. Here the CDR3 reads CASGDFNQPQHF. The CDR3 DNA follows: TGTGCTAGTGGTGACTTCAATCAGCCCCAGCATTTT.

The CDR3 DNA sequence: TGTGCCAGCAGAAACCCGCGGGGTAGCAATCAGCCCCAGCATTTT. It yields the protein CASRNPRGSNQPQHF. V and J are TRBV6-1 and TRBJ1-5; D remains ambiguous. Per the germline V gene, CDR1 is MNHNS and CDR2 is SASEGT. The CDR3 runs 15 residues. V lost 6 bases to trimming and J lost 0 bases, with 12 bases between them.

The table lists this clone with a count of one. The V gene is TRBV14, the J gene TRBJ2-7, with D possibly matching TRBD2 (5 bases). V gave up 0 bases and J gave up 3 bases, with 12 bases separating them. The CDR3 length is 15 residues. Per germline, CDR1 SGHDN and CDR2 FVKESK. The CDR3 sequence is CASSQDLAGSYEQYF. CDR3 nucleotides: TGTGCCAGCAGCCAAGATTTGGCGGGCAGCTACGAGCAGTACTTC.

The rearrangement uses TRBV6-5 and TRBJ2-3, with 11 bases lining up with TRBD2. V shed 6 bases, J shed 5 bases, and the junction held 7 bases outside the gene matches. The CDR3 sequence is 15 residues long. Per germline, CDR1 MNHEY and CDR2 SVGAGI. CDR3 protein: CASSQLAGGEDTQYF. The CDR3 DNA is TGTGCCAGCAGCCAGTTAGCGGGAGGGGAAGATACGCAGTATTTT.

The chain recombines TRBV7-2 with TRBJ1-4; perhaps TRBD1 as D (6 bases). V was clipped by 1 base and J by 4 bases, with 10 bases between them. This CDR3 contains 15 residues. CDR1 and CDR2 from the germline V gene are SGHTA and FQGNSA. The CDR3 spells CASSLVQGINEKLFF. The CDR3 DNA reads as TGTGCCAGCAGCTTAGTCCAGGGGATTAATGAAAAACTGTTTTTT.

The gene calls are TRBV11-2 and TRBJ2-7, with D possibly TRBD1 on 6 matching bases. Trimming stripped 5 bases from V and 5 bases from J, with 16 bases between. The CDR3 loop spans 14 amino acids. Germline CDR1 is SGHAT and CDR2 is FQNNGV. For the CDR3, the DNA is TGTGCCAGCAGCCGCAAGGGGGATGTAAACGAGCAGTACTTC. The encoded protein is CASSRKGDVNEQYF.

This clone was seen once. J is TRBJ2-2 and V is TRBV9; tentatively, D is TRBD2 (5 bases). V was pared by 3 bases and J by 7 bases, with 19 bases between. CDR1 and CDR2 from the germline V gene are SGDLS and YYNGEE. The CDR3 consists of 16 residues. CDR3 protein: CASSEVLSGKGGELFF. Written as DNA, the CDR3 is TGTGCCAGCAGCGAGGTTCTATCGGGAAAGGGCGGGGAGCTGTTTTTT.